This T cell receptor (beta chain) was observed in a study of blood T cell repertoires in COVID-19. Donors in Cohort 3 who had recovered were those with two negative PCRs, healthcare professional clearance, or resolution of their symptoms. This CDR3 region has 14 residues. Germline CDR1 SNHLY, CDR2 FYNNEI. Trimming at V came to 5 bases and at J to 7 bases, leaving 6 bases not matched to a gene. Produced via immunoSEQ multiplex PCR; TCRdb's table is partial and in-frame only. This sample yields some 250,000 clones, of which 70% to 90% are seen a single time; roughly a sixth belongs to the top ten. The count of this clone is one.

The chain is built from TRBV2 and TRBJ1-5; 9 nucleotides line up with TRBD1. The sequenced material came from PBMCs or T cells enriched from blood (not recorded which). The clonotype originates from a man aged 18-30 years who had recovered from COVID-19. The CDR3 nucleotides are TGTGCCAGCAGTCCGACAGGGGGAGACCAGCCCCAGCATTTT. It translates to CASSPTGGDQPQHF.